The rows below give T cell receptor beta chains drawn from one sample of a study of shared clonotypes between healthy human individuals. Sequencing was performed with immunoSEQ multiplex PCR; in TCRdb, only in-frame clones are kept and a portion is missing. The repertoire has some 2,400,000 clones, approximately 94% of them found once; the top ten carry 0.1% to 0.15%. Sequencing was performed on naive CD4+ T cells sorted from blood. Receptors were obtained from a man aged 18 to 29 in good health. The CDR3 runs from the conserved cysteine through the conserved F or W. D genes are given only for firm matches. Rows may omit the clone size; those that give it use once, few, many or a size class.

>TRBJ1-6|.|.|TRBV18
CASSVKENSPLHF
TGTGCCAGCTCCGTGAAGGAAAATTCACCCCTCCACTTT
>TRBJ2-1|.|.|TRBV5-1
CASSPRDRPTEQFF
TGCGCCAGCAGCCCGAGAGACCGGCCGACGGAGCAGTTCTTC
>TRBJ2-1|TRBD1|.|TRBV28
CASSLVGTGLYNEQFF
TGTGCCAGCAGTTTAGTAGGGACAGGGCTATACAATGAGCAGTTCTTC
>TRBJ1-4|TRBD1|.|TRBV27
CASSLMGTGVNEKLFF
TGTGCCAGCAGTTTAATGGGGACAGGGGTTAATGAAAAACTGTTTTTT
>TRBJ2-7|TRBD2|.|TRBV6-5
CASSYSASGSYEQYF
TGTGCCAGCAGTTACTCGGCTAGCGGGTCCTACGAGCAGTACTTC
>TRBJ2-3|TRBD1|.|TRBV11-3
CASSLFLGTEADTQYF
TGTGCCAGCAGCTTATTCCTCGGGACAGAAGCAGATACGCAGTATTTT
>TRBJ1-3|.|.|TRBV5-6
CASSLGAPRAGNTIYF
TGTGCCAGCAGCTTGGGAGCACCCAGGGCCGGAAACACCATATATTTT
>TRBJ2-4|.|.|TRBV15
CATSRDAQELAKNIQYF
TGTGCCACCAGCAGAGATGCACAGGAACTAGCCAAAAACATTCAGTACTTC
>TRBJ2-2|TRBD1|.|TRBV29-1
CSVDRGYTGELFF
TGCAGCGTTGACAGGGGGTACACCGGGGAGCTGTTTTTT
>TRBJ1-4|.|.|TRBV6-5
CASSYSGTVGNEKLFF
TGTGCCAGCAGTTACTCTGGGACGGTTGGGAATGAAAAACTGTTTTTT
>TRBJ1-2|TRBD1|.|TRBV5-1
CASRMDRAYGYTF
TGCGCCAGCAGGATGGACAGGGCGTATGGCTACACCTTC
>TRBJ2-4|.|.|TRBV5-1
CASSLTQSPVKNIQYF
TGCGCCAGCAGCTTAACGCAAAGCCCTGTCAAAAACATTCAGTACTTC
>TRBJ1-1|.|few|TRBV20-1
CSAKGNTEAFF
TGCAGTGCTAAAGGGAACACTGAAGCTTTCTTT
>TRBJ2-7|.|.|TRBV6-5
CASSYHGQLYEQYF
TGTGCCAGCAGTTATCACGGACAGCTCTACGAGCAGTACTTC
>TRBJ2-1|.|.|TRBV5-5
CASSLEAEQFF
TGTGCCAGCAGCTTGGAAGCTGAGCAGTTCTTC